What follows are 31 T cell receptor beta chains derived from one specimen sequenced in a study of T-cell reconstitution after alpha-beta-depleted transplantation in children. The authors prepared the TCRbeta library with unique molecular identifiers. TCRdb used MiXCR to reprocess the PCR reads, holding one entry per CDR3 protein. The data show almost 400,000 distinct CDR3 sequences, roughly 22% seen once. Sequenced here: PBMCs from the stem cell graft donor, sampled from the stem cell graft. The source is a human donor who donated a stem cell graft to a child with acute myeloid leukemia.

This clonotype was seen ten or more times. CDR3 in DNA: TGCAGTGCTCAGCGGGAGCTGTTTTTT. Its translation: CSAQRELFF. The chain carries TRBV20-1 and TRBJ2-2; D is ambiguous. Germline V gene data show CDR1 as DFQATT and CDR2 as SNEGSKA (reference sequence). This CDR3 has 9 residues. V was pared by 5 bases and J by 9 bases, with 4 bases between.

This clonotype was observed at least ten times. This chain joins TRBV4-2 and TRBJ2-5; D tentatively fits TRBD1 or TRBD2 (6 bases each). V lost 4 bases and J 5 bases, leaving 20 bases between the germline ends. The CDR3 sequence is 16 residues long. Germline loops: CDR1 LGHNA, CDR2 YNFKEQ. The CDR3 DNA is TGTGCCAGCAGCCGTCACACGAGGGGGGCGATGGAGACCCAGTACTTC. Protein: CASSRHTRGAMETQYF.

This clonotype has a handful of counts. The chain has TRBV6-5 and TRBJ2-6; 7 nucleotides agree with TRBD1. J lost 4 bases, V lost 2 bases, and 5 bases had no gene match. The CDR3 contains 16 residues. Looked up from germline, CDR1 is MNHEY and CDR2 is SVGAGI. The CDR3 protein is CASSYRGRQGANVLTF. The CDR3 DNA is TGTGCCAGCAGTTACAGGGGGCGACAAGGGGCCAACGTCCTGACTTTC.

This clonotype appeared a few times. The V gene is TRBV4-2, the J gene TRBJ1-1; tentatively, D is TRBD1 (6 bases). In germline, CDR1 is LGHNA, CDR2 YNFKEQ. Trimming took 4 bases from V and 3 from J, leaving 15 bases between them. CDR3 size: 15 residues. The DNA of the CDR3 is TGTGCCAGCAGCCTAGCGGGGAAGGGGGACACTGAAGCTTTCTTT. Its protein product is CASSLAGKGDTEAFF.

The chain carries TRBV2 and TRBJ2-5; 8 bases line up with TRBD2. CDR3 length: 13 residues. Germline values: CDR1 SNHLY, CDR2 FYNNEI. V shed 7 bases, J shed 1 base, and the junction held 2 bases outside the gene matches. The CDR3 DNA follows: TGTGCCAGCATCGCGGGAGGCCAAGAGACCCAGTACTTC. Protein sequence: CASIAGGQETQYF.

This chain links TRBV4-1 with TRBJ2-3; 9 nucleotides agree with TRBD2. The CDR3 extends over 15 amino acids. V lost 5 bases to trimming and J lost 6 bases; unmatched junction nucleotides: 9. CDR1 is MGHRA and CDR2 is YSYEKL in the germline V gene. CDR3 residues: CASSVRLAERDTQYF. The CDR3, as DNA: TGCGCCAGCAGCGTACGACTAGCGGAGAGGGATACGCAGTATTTT.

The CDR3 reads CASSLIGGQPDTQYF. For the CDR3, the DNA is TGTGCCAGCAGCTTAATTGGTGGACAGCCAGATACGCAGTATTTT. The chain combines TRBV11-1 with TRBJ2-3; D possibly corresponds to TRBD1 (6 bases). The CDR3 consists of 15 residues. Trimming stripped 2 bases from V and 4 bases from J, with 13 bases between. Germline V gene sequence: CDR1 SGHAT, CDR2 FQDESV (reference sequence).

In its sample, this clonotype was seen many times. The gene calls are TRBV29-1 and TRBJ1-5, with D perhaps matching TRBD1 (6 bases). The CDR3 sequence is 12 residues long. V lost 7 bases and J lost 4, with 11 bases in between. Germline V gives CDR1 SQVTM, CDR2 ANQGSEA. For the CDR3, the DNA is TGCAGCGGTGGACAGTTAAATCAGCCCCAGCATTTT. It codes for CSGGQLNQPQHF.

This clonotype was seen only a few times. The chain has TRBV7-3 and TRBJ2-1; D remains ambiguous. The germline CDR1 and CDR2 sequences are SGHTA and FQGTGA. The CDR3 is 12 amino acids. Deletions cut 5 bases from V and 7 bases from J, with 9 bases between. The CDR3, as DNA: TGTGCCAGCAGCCTGGATACTAATGAGCAGTTCTTC. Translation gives CASSLDTNEQFF.

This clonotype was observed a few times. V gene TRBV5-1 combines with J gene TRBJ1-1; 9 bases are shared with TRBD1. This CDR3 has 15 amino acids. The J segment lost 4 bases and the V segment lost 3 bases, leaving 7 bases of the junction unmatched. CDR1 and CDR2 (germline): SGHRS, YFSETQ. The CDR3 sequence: CASSSTTGGTTEAFF. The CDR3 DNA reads TGCGCCAGCAGCTCGACGACAGGGGGTACCACTGAAGCTTTCTTT.

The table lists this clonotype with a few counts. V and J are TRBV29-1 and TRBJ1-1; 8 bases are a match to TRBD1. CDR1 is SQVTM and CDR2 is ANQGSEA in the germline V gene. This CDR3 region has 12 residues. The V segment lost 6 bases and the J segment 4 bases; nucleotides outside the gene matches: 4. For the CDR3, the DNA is TGCAGCGTGACAGGGGTCGGCACTGAAGCTTTCTTT. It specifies CSVTGVGTEAFF.

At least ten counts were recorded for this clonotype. The CDR3 reads CSVVAVSYNEQFF. In DNA, the CDR3 is TGCAGCGTTGTGGCGGTCTCCTACAATGAGCAGTTCTTC. The chain joins TRBV29-1 to TRBJ2-1; D not resolved. This CDR3 contains 13 residues. Per the germline V gene, CDR1 is SQVTM and CDR2 is ANQGSEA. The germline V and J ends were trimmed by 4 bases and 0 bases, with 7 bases remaining between them.

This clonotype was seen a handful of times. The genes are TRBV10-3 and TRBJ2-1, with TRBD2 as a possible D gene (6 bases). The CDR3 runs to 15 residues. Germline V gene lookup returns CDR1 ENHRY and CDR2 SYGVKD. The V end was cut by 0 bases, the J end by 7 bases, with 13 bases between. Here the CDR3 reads CAISESGTPRNEQFF. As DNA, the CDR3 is TGTGCCATCAGTGAGTCGGGGACTCCACGGAATGAGCAGTTCTTC.

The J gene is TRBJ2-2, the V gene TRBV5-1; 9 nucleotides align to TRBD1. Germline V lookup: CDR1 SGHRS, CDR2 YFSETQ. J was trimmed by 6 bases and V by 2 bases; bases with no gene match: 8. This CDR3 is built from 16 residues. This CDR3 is CASSFTGGVPPGELFF. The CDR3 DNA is TGCGCCAGCAGCTTCACAGGGGGCGTACCTCCCGGGGAGCTGTTTTTT.

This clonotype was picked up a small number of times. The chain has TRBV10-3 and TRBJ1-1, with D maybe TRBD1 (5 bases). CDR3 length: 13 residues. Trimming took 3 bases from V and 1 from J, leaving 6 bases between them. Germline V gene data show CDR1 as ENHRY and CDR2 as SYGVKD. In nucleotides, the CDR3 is TGTGCCATCAGTGACGACAGGAACACTGAAGCTTTCTTT. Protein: CAISDDRNTEAFF.

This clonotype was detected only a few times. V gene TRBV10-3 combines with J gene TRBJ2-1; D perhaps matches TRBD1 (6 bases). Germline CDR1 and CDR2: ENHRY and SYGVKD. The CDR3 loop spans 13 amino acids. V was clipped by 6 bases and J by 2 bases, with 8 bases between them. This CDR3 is CAIRTGTYNEQFF. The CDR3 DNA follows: TGTGCCATCAGGACAGGAACCTACAATGAGCAGTTCTTC.

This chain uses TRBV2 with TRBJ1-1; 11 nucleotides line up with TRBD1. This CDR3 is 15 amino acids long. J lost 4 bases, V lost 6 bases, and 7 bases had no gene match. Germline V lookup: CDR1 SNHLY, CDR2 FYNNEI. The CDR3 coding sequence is TGTGCCAGCAGCCAAGGACAGGGGGCTAGCACTGAAGCTTTCTTT. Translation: CASSQGQGASTEAFF.

CDR3 region: CASSTPRETQYF. In nucleotides, the CDR3 is TGTGCCAGCAGCACACCACGGGAGACCCAGTACTTC. This rearrangement joins TRBV7-2 to TRBJ2-5, with no clear D. There are 12 residues in the CDR3. Trimming took 5 bases from V and 5 from J, leaving 9 bases between them. Germline loops: CDR1 SGHTA, CDR2 FQGNSA.

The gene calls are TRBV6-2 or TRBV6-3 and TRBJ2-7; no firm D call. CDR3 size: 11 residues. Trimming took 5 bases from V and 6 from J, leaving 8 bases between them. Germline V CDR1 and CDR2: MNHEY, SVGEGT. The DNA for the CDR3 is TGTGCCAGCAGTAAGAGCGTCGAGCAGTACTTC. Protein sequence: CASSKSVEQYF.

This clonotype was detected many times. The CDR3 nucleotides read TGCAGTGCTAGACGTGGGACTAGCGAAGAGACCCAGTACTTC. It encodes CSARRGTSEETQYF. The chain is built from TRBV20-1 and TRBJ2-5; TRBD2 matches 10 bases. The ends lost 2 bases at V and 3 bases at J; junction bases unmatched: 3. CDR3 length: 14 amino acids. CDR1 is DFQATT and CDR2 is SNEGSKA in the germline V gene (reference sequence).

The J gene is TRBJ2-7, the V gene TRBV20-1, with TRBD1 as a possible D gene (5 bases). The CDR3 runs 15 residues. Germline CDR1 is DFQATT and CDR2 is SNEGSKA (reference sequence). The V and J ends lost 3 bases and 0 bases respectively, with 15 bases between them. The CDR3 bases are TGCAGTGCTAGGGGGCAGACAGCGAACTCCTACGAGCAGTACTTC. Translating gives CSARGQTANSYEQYF.

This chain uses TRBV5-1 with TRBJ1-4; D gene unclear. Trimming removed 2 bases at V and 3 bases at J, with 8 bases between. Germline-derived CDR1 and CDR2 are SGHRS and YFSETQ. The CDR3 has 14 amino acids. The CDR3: CASSLEGANEKLFF. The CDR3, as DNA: TGCGCCAGCAGCTTAGAGGGAGCTAATGAAAAACTGTTTTTT.

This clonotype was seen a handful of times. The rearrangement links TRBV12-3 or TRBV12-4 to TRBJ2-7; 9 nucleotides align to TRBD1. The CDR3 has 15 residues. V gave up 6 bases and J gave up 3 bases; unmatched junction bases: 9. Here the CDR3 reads CASRYRRGQGYEQYF. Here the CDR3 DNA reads TGTGCCAGCAGGTACCGACGGGGACAGGGCTACGAGCAGTACTTC.

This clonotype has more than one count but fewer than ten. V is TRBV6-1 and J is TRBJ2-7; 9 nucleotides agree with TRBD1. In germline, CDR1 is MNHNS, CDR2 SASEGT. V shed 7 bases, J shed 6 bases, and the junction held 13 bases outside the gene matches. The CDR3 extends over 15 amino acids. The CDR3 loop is CASTRNRDRVSEQYF. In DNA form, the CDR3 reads TGTGCCAGCACGAGGAACCGGGACAGGGTCTCCGAGCAGTACTTC.

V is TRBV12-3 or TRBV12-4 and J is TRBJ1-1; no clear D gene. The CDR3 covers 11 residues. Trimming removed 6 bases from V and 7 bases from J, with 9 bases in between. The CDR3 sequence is CASSLRSEAFF. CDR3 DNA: TGTGCCAGCAGCTTAAGGAGTGAAGCTTTCTTT.

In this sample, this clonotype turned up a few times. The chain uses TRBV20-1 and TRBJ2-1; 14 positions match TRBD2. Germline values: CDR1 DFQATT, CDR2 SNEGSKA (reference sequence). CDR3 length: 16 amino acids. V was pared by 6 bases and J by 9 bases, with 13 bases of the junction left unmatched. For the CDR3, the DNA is TGCAGTGCCGACCAGGGACTAGCGGGAGAGGGGGGTGAGCAGTTCTTC. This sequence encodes CSADQGLAGEGGEQFF.

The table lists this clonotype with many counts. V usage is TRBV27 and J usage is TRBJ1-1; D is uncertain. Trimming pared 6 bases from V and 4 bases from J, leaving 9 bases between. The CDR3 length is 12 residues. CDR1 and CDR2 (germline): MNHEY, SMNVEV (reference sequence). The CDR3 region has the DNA TGTGCCAGCAGGTCCTTAGGCACTGAAGCTTTCTTT. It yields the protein CASRSLGTEAFF.

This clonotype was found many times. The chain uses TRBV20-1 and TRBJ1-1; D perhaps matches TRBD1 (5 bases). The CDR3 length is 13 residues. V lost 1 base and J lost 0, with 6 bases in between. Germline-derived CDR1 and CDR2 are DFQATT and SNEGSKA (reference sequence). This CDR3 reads CSARGRVNTEAFF. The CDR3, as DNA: TGCAGTGCTAGAGGCAGGGTGAACACTGAAGCTTTCTTT.

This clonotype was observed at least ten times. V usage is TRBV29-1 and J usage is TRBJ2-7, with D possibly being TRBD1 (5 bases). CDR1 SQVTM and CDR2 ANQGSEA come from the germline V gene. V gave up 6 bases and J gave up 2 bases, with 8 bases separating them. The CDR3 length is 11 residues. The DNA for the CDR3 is TGCAGCGTGCAGGGAACCTACGAGCAGTACTTC. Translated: CSVQGTYEQYF.

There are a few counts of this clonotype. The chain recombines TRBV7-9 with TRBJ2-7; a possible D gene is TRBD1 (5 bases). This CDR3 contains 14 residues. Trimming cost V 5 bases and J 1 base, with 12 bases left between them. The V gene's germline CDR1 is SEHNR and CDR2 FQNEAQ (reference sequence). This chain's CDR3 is CASSPGRASYEQYF. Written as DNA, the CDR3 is TGTGCCAGCAGCCCAGGCAGGGCTTCCTACGAGCAGTACTTC.

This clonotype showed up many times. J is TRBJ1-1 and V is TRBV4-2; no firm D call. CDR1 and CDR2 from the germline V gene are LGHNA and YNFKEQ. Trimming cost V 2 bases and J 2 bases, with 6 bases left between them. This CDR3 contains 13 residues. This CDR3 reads CASSQTANTEAFF. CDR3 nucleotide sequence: TGTGCCAGCAGCCAAACAGCAAACACTGAAGCTTTCTTT.